Sequencing of this TCR beta chain was carried out in a study of T cells in Graves' hyperthyroidism and ophthalmopathy. Overall study findings and caveats: Within blood appeared most thyroid clonotypes that had expanded above 0.001.

Patients showing uncontrolled infection, other autoimmune disease, pregnancy or lactation were ineligible. On this clonotype itself: The antigen remains undetermined.

Amplified TCR beta CDR3 regions came from RNA transcripts. HTBI primers drove first-round RT-PCR of the TCR CDR3. TCRdb redid the calling of the multiplex PCR reads with MiXCR, one entry per CDR3 protein. The table lists 480,000 or so distinct CDR3 sequences, roughly 45% of them singletons. The CDR3 sequence is 16 residues long. The ends were cut back, 3 bases at V and 5 bases at J, with 15 bases in the middle. Germline CDR1 reads SGHRS; CDR2 reads YFSETQ. The rearrangement joins TRBV5-1 to TRBJ1-6; D gene ambiguous. Sequenced: peripheral blood or thyroid tissue (not recorded which). This sequence was found in an adult woman with Graves' disease, either hyperthyroidism or ophthalmopathy (not recorded which). The CDR3: CASSWEVRNDNSPLHF. Here the CDR3 DNA reads TGCGCCAGCAGCTGGGAGGTCCGGAACGATAATTCACCCCTCCACTTT.